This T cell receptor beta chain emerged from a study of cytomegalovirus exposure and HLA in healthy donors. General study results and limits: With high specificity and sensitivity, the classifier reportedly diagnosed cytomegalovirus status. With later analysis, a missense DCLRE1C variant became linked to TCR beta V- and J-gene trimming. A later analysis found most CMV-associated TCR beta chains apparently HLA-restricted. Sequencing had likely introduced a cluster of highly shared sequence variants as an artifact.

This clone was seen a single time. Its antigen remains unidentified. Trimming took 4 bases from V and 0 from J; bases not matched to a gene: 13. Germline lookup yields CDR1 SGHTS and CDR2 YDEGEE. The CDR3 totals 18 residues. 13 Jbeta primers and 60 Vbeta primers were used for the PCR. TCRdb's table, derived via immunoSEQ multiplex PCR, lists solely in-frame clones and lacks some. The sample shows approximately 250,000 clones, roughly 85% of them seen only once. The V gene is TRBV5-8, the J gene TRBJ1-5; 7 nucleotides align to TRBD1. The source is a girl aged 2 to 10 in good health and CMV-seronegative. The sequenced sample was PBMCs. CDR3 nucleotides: TGTGCCAGCAGCATACGGACAGGTCCACCCTATAGCAATCAGCCCCAGCATTTT. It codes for CASSIRTGPPYSNQPQHF.